There are a few counts of the clone carrying this T cell receptor beta chain. Its specificity is unknown. 5'RACE, which relied on constant-segment primers, yielded TCR alpha and TCR beta cDNA libraries carrying sample barcodes and UMIs. A single record per CDR3 protein comes from TCRdb applying MiXCR to the 5' RACE reads. The table includes hundreds of thousands of distinct CDR3 sequences, roughly 18% detected once. The CDR3 is 17 residues long. Trimming cost V 4 bases and J 2 bases, with 18 bases left between them. Germline values: CDR1 PRHDT, CDR2 FYEKMQ (reference sequence). This entry comes from a study of T-cell memory formation after mild COVID-19. Study-level information: For the most part, TCR clusters were specific to one donor. Study-wide results and caveats: Contracting CD4+ clones were located mainly in CM and EM, and CD8+ clones in EMRA.

The rearrangement links TRBV13 to TRBJ2-1; unclear D gene. This TCR was recovered from an adult woman who had mild COVID-19 (a few samples of this study predate the infection). Cell type and time point are not known. The sequenced sample consisted of PBMCs or a T cell subset sorted from them (not recorded which). CDR3 in amino acids: CASSYTPVGRTYNEQFF. CDR3 nucleotide sequence: TGTGCCAGCAGCTATACTCCCGTAGGGCGAACCTACAATGAGCAGTTCTTC.